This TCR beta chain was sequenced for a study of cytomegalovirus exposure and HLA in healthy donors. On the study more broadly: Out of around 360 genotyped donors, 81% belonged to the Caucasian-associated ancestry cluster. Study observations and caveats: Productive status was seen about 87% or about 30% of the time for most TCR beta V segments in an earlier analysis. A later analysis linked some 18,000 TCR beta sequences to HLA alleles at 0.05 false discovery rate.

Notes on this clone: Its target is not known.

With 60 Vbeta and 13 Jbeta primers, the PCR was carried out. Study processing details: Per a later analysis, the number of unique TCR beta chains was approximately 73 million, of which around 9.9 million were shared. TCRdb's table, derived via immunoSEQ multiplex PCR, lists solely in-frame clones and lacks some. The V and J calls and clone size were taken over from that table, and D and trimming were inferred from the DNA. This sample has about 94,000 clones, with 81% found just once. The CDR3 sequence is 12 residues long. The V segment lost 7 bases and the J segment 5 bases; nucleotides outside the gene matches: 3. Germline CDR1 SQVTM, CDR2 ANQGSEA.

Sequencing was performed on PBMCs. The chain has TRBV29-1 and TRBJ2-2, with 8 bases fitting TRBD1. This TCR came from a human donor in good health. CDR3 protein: CSADRGTGELFF. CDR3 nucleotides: TGCAGCGCCGACAGGGGTACCGGGGAGCTGTTTTTT.